The 14 T cell receptor beta chains reported below all come from one sample, sequenced in a study of cytomegalovirus exposure and HLA in healthy donors. 13 Jbeta primers and 60 Vbeta primers were used for the PCR. Measured with immunoSEQ multiplex PCR; TCRdb has only the in-frame clones, and not every one. The sample lists over 200,000 clones, under 90% occurring once. The sample taken for sequencing was PBMCs. The receptor set was obtained from a human donor in good health.

The chain is built from TRBV19 and TRBJ2-1; 7 bases are shared with TRBD2. The CDR3 has 12 residues. Per germline, CDR1 LNHDA and CDR2 SQIVND (reference sequence). V shed 5 bases, J shed 10 bases, and the junction held 5 bases outside the gene matches. The CDR3: CASSLASGEQFF. Here the CDR3 DNA reads TGTGCCAGTAGTTTGGCTAGCGGCGAGCAGTTCTTC.

The chain is built from TRBV6-5 and TRBJ2-2; D ambiguous. Germline lookup yields CDR1 MNHEY and CDR2 SVGAGI. Trimming stripped 6 bases from V and 7 bases from J, with 6 bases between. This CDR3 has 11 amino acids. Here the CDR3 DNA reads TGTGCCAGCAGGAGAGGCGGGGAGCTGTTTTTT. This encodes CASRRGGELFF.

This clone was counted between two and nine times. The chain combines TRBV5-1 with TRBJ2-7, with 9 bases lining up with TRBD2. The junction had 8 bases not matched to a gene; V was cut back by 0 bases and J by 7 bases. CDR1 is SGHRS and CDR2 is YFSETQ in the germline V gene. This CDR3 has 15 residues. CDR3 in DNA: TGCGCCAGCAGCTTGGGGGGCGGGAGGGCGGAAGAGCAGTACTTC. Its translation: CASSLGGGRAEEQYF.

This clone was observed a few times. The J gene is TRBJ2-2, the V gene TRBV7-3; weak D call: TRBD2 (5 bases). Trimming took 3 bases from V and 4 from J, leaving 12 bases between them. Germline values: CDR1 SGHTA, CDR2 FQGTGA. The CDR3 covers 15 residues. Here the CDR3 DNA reads TGTGCCAGCAGCTTTTTCGGGGTCGGCACCGGGGAGCTGTTTTTT. Encoded protein: CASSFFGVGTGELFF.

The chain combines TRBV29-1 with TRBJ1-4; 8 bases agree with TRBD1. CDR1 SQVTM and CDR2 ANQGSEA come from the germline V gene. The length of the CDR3 is 16 residues. Trimming removed 2 bases from V and 1 base from J; junction bases left unmatched: 6. The CDR3 nucleotides read TGCAGCGTTGAACCGTTCGGACAGGGAACTAATGAAAAACTGTTTTTT. Encoded protein: CSVEPFGQGTNEKLFF.

This clone was detected a few times. The chain has TRBV10-2 and TRBJ2-7; 7 bases fit TRBD2. CDR1 WSHSY and CDR2 SAAADI come from the germline V gene. The V segment lost 8 bases and the J segment 4 bases; nucleotides outside the gene matches: 8. The CDR3 sequence is 13 residues long. The DNA of the CDR3 is TGCGCCAGCGAGCGGGACTACCAATACGAGCAGTACTTC. Residues: CASERDYQYEQYF.

The chain recombines TRBV29-1 with TRBJ2-6; D ambiguous. V was shortened by 4 bases and J by 0 bases, with 4 bases between the two germline ends. Germline assignment: CDR1 SQVTM and CDR2 ANQGSEA. The CDR3 runs to 13 residues. The CDR3 region has the DNA TGCAGCGTTGGGAGCTCTGGGGCCAACGTCCTGACTTTC. Amino acids: CSVGSSGANVLTF.

V gene TRBV6-5 combines with J gene TRBJ2-7; weak D call: TRBD1 (5 bases). Germline V gene sequence: CDR1 MNHEY, CDR2 SVGAGI. The V gene lost 0 bases and the J gene lost 2 bases, with 11 bases spanning the gap. CDR3 size: 15 residues. The CDR3 DNA is TGTGCCAGCAGTTACTCAATCGACAGTGCCTACGAGCAGTACTTC. This gives the protein CASSYSIDSAYEQYF.

V and J are TRBV9 and TRBJ2-1, with 8 bases that match TRBD2. Per the germline V gene, CDR1 is SGDLS and CDR2 is YYNGEE. The CDR3 runs 17 residues. V gave up 0 bases and J gave up 4 bases; unmatched junction bases: 9. CDR3 residues: CASSVDWMAGGYNEQFF. In DNA, the CDR3 is TGTGCCAGCAGCGTAGATTGGATGGCGGGAGGTTACAATGAGCAGTTCTTC.

The chain employs TRBV7-2 and TRBJ2-1, with no clear D. Germline assignment: CDR1 SGHTA and CDR2 FQGNSA. The ends were cut back, 2 bases at V and 1 base at J, with 9 bases in the middle. The CDR3 runs 15 residues. The CDR3 sequence: CASSLKSLSYNEQFF. DNA for the CDR3: TGTGCCAGCAGCTTAAAATCTCTTTCCTACAATGAGCAGTTCTTC.

The chain couples TRBV15 to TRBJ1-2, with 7 bases matching TRBD1. This CDR3 has 15 amino acids. From germline, CDR1 is LNHNV and CDR2 YYDKDF (reference sequence). V lost 1 base to trimming and J lost 4 bases; unmatched junction nucleotides: 6. Here the CDR3 reads CATSRGPGTAYGYTF. The CDR3 DNA reads as TGTGCCACCAGCAGAGGTCCGGGGACAGCCTATGGCTACACCTTC.

The chain has TRBV4-3 and TRBJ2-1, with no clear D. The CDR3 is made up of 17 amino acids. CDR1 and CDR2 (germline): LGHNA, YSLEER. V dropped 4 bases and J dropped 2 bases, with 18 bases sitting between them. The CDR3 bases are TGCGCCAGCAGCCGAGCCGGGTATGGTAGCACCTACAATGAGCAGTTCTTC. Amino acid sequence: CASSRAGYGSTYNEQFF.

A few counts support this clone. CDR3 sequence reads: CASINPGQGRNQPQHF. DNA of the CDR3: TGTGCCAGCATTAATCCGGGACAGGGACGCAATCAGCCCCAGCATTTT. The rearrangement uses TRBV28 and TRBJ1-5; 9 positions match TRBD1. The V gene end was trimmed by 7 bases and the J gene end by 2 bases; junction bases not matched to a gene: 9. The CDR3 covers 16 residues. Germline CDR1 reads MDHEN; CDR2 reads SYDVKM.

This chain uses TRBV9 with TRBJ2-7; D unclear. Trimming took off 4 bases at V and 6 bases at J, with 11 bases between the two ends. The germline CDR1 and CDR2 sequences are SGDLS and YYNGEE. This CDR3 is 12 amino acids long. As DNA, the CDR3 is TGTGCCAGCAGCTCAGAGGCTCGCGAGCAGTACTTC. Translation: CASSSEAREQYF.